This T cell receptor beta chain derives from a study of T cell responses to AZD1222 COVID-19 vaccine. Trimming took off 6 bases at V and 0 bases at J, with 14 bases between the two ends. Germline V gene sequence: CDR1 MNHEY, CDR2 SVGAGI. The CDR3 covers 15 residues. Sequencing was performed with immunoSEQ multiplex PCR; in TCRdb, only in-frame clones are kept and a portion is missing. The profile shows under 300,000 clones, more than 85% of them singletons. Worth noting for this clone: Its antigen is currently unknown.

Study-level results: Researchers report vaccine-associated CD4 TCRs spanning spike, with dominance at 160-218 and 743-854. Baseline seropositives among AZD1222 recipients totaled only 6 or 7. As reported, nearly half of all spike-specific TCRs target variant regions that are unmutated. Spike-specific TCR repertoires showed rising breadth and depth after two AZD1222 doses.

This chain joins TRBV6-5 and TRBJ1-1, with no clear D. The source was peripheral blood, collected on day 0 of AZD1222 vaccination. This clonotype was obtained from an adult in good health. As DNA, the CDR3 is TGTGCCAGCAGGAGGGCAGTCAACATGAACACTGAAGCTTTCTTT. As protein: CASRRAVNMNTEAFF.